This is a list of T cell receptor beta chains from one sample in a study of identical twins. TCRdb reanalysed the 5' RACE reads using MiXCR and keeps one entry per CDR3 protein. The top ten clones hold more than 4% of a sample with roughly 690,000 distinct CDR3 sequences, roughly 20% of them seen once. The same specimen was also included in a second study, on T cells expressing NK-cell markers.

Material for sequencing was PBMCs. The receptors were sampled from a woman aged 18-29 years in good health. The CDR3 runs from the conserved cysteine through the conserved F or W. A D gene is named only where the DNA matches it firmly. Clone size is given for some rows only: seen once, a few or many times, or a class if the clone is expanded.

>TRBJ2-2|TRBV6-2/TRBV6-3|20|TRBD2|.
CASSRYPLVGLAGGTGELFF
TGTGCCAGCAGCCGCTATCCCCTTGTGGGACTAGCGGGGGGAACCGGGGAGCTGTTTTTT
>TRBJ2-1|TRBV7-9|15|TRBD2|.
CASSHGTSGTNEQFF
TGTGCCAGCAGCCACGGGACTAGCGGGACAAATGAGCAGTTCTTC
>TRBJ2-7|TRBV10-1|16|TRBD2|few
CASSESFVAGAGEQYF
TGCGCCAGCAGTGAGTCGTTCGTAGCGGGAGCGGGTGAGCAGTACTTC
>TRBJ1-1|TRBV10-3|14|.|.
CAIRYAQGSTEAFF
TGTGCCATCAGATACGCACAGGGAAGTACTGAAGCTTTCTTT
>TRBJ2-7|TRBV20-1|12|.|few
CSARPKFTEQYF
TGCAGTGCTAGACCGAAATTTACTGAGCAGTACTTC
>TRBJ1-2|TRBV7-2|16|.|.
CASSRNRASRNYGYTF
TGTGCCAGCAGCCGAAACAGGGCGTCACGCAACTATGGCTACACCTTC
>TRBJ2-2|TRBV7-9|14|.|.
CASSLQTNTGELFF
TGTGCCAGCAGCTTACAGACAAACACCGGGGAGCTGTTTTTT
>TRBJ2-5|TRBV4-3|15|.|many
CASSQEARSKETQYF
TGCGCCAGCAGCCAAGAGGCGCGTTCTAAAGAGACCCAGTACTTC
>TRBJ2-1|TRBV6-1|15|TRBD1|.
CASSPEDRVSEEQFF
TGTGCCAGCAGTCCTGAGGACAGGGTCAGCGAGGAGCAGTTCTTC
>TRBJ2-5|TRBV20-1|14|TRBD1|few
CSARDLTGDETQYF
TGCAGTGCTAGAGACCTGACAGGGGACGAGACCCAGTACTTC
>TRBJ2-7|TRBV6-5|12|.|many
CASRGLSYEQYF
TGTGCCAGCCGGGGACTCTCCTACGAGCAGTACTTC
>TRBJ1-3|TRBV12-3/TRBV12-4|14|.|.
CASTFGSSGNTIYF
TGTGCCAGCACCTTCGGGTCCTCTGGAAACACCATATATTTT
>TRBJ2-3|TRBV2|11|.|.
CASSMVDTQYF
TGTGCCAGCAGTATGGTGGATACGCAGTATTTT
>TRBJ1-2|TRBV27|15|TRBD1|many
CASSPQGQPIYGYTF
TGTGCCAGCAGCCCACAGGGACAGCCGATCTATGGCTACACCTTC
>TRBJ2-7|TRBV7-6|15|TRBD2|few
CASSLAPGGYYEQYF
TGTGCCAGCAGCTTAGCCCCGGGAGGATACTACGAGCAGTACTTC
>TRBJ2-2|TRBV12-3/TRBV12-4|15|.|.
CASSLAPQATGELFF
TGTGCCAGCAGTTTAGCACCCCAGGCCACCGGGGAGCTGTTTTTT
>TRBJ2-2|TRBV6-1|15|.|.
CASRESGWNTGELFF
TGTGCCAGCAGGGAAAGCGGGTGGAACACCGGGGAGCTGTTTTTT
>TRBJ1-2|TRBV11-2|13|TRBD1|few
CASSAYRGAGYTF
TGTGCCAGCAGCGCCTACAGGGGTGCGGGCTACACCTTC